The rows below give T cell receptor beta chains drawn from one sample of a study of post-analysis software for immune sequencing data. TCRdb re-derived calls from the PCR reads in MiXCR, one entry per CDR3 protein. The profile covers hundreds of thousands of distinct CDR3 sequences, with 25% to 30% appearing a single time and 0.56% taken by the ten largest. Sequenced input: blood. These TCRs come from a girl aged 5-17 years with multiple sclerosis. Both conserved end residues are part of each CDR3. The D gene is left open where the match is weak. Part of the rows lack a size; the others show once, few, many or a class for expanded clones.

clone size	J gene	D gene	V gene	CDR3 protein	CDR3 DNA
few	TRBJ2-7	NA	TRBV9	CASSPDRYSSYEQYF	TGTGCCAGCAGCCCTGACCGATACAGCTCCTACGAGCAGTACTTC
NA	TRBJ2-3	TRBD2	TRBV6-1	CASSVAGTQYF	TGTGCCAGCAGTGTAGCGGGTACGCAGTATTTT
NA	TRBJ1-1	TRBD1	TRBV4-2	CASSRGQANTEAFF	TGTGCCAGCAGCCGGGGACAGGCGAACACTGAAGCTTTCTTT
few	TRBJ2-1	TRBD1	TRBV20-1	CSATGGGPYNEQFF	TGCAGTGCGACAGGGGGCGGCCCCTACAATGAGCAGTTCTTC
NA	TRBJ1-2	NA	TRBV29-1	CSVELWTTYGYTF	TGCAGCGTTGAACTGTGGACTACCTATGGCTACACCTTC
NA	TRBJ2-5	NA	TRBV20-1	CSARDRYAKDQETQYF	TGCAGTGCTAGAGATAGATACGCGAAGGACCAAGAGACCCAGTACTTC
NA	TRBJ2-1	NA	TRBV11-2	CASSFLPTLPGSYNEQFF	TGTGCCAGCAGCTTCCTCCCGACCCTCCCAGGCTCCTACAATGAGCAGTTCTTC
NA	TRBJ1-1	NA	TRBV6-2/TRBV6-3	CASSYMRASEAFF	TGTGCCAGCAGTTACATGAGGGCCTCTGAAGCTTTCTTT
NA	TRBJ2-1	NA	TRBV19	CASSIVRNLYNEQFF	TGTGCCAGTAGTATAGTGAGAAACCTATACAATGAGCAGTTCTTC
few	TRBJ1-1	NA	TRBV27	CASSLLVANTEAFF	TGTGCCAGCAGTTTATTGGTGGCGAACACTGAAGCTTTCTTT
NA	TRBJ2-1	NA	TRBV20-1	CSSRTTRGNAYNEQFF	TGCAGTTCTAGGACAACCCGGGGGAACGCCTACAATGAGCAGTTCTTC
few	TRBJ2-3	NA	TRBV2	CARAVAASTDTQYF	TGTGCCAGAGCCGTGGCGGCAAGCACAGATACGCAGTATTTT
NA	TRBJ2-3	TRBD1	TRBV3-1	CASSQAETGGYGNTQYF	TGTGCCAGCAGCCAAGCGGAGACAGGGGGCTACGGGAATACGCAGTATTTT
NA	TRBJ2-5	TRBD1	TRBV10-3	CAISESTGLETQYF	TGTGCCATCAGTGAATCGACAGGGCTGGAGACCCAGTACTTC
few	TRBJ2-5	NA	TRBV20-1	CASRVVETQYF	TGCGCCTCAAGGGTTGTCGAGACCCAGTACTTC
NA	TRBJ2-7	NA	TRBV9	CASSPPGSPGEQYF	TGTGCCAGCAGCCCACCGGGTAGCCCTGGAGAGCAGTACTTC
NA	TRBJ2-1	NA	TRBV6-6	CATKLSGQYNEQFF	TGTGCCACCAAACTTAGCGGCCAGTACAATGAGCAGTTCTTC
NA	TRBJ2-1	TRBD1	TRBV5-6	CASSLMFETGGSDNEQFF	TGTGCCAGCAGCTTGATGTTTGAGACAGGGGGCTCTGACAATGAGCAGTTCTTC
few	TRBJ2-1	TRBD2	TRBV9	CASSVELAGGGSYNEQFF	TGTGCCAGCAGCGTAGAGTTGGCGGGAGGCGGATCCTACAATGAGCAGTTCTTC
NA	TRBJ2-7	NA	TRBV28	CASTPGTLSYEQYF	TGTGCCAGCACCCCCGGGACATTGAGTTACGAGCAGTACTTC
many	TRBJ2-7	NA	TRBV28	CASQKGPTYEQYF	TGTGCCAGCCAGAAGGGACCCACCTACGAGCAGTACTTC
few	TRBJ2-5	NA	TRBV11-2	CSSPLDGGQETQYF	TGTTCCTCTCCGTTAGACGGGGGACAAGAGACCCAGTACTTC
NA	TRBJ1-5	NA	TRBV12-3/TRBV12-4	CTSSRERSYQPQHF	TGTACCAGCAGCAGGGAAAGGAGCTATCAGCCCCAGCATTTT
NA	TRBJ2-4	TRBD2	TRBV9	CASSVSGKPYNEQYF	TGTGCCAGCAGCGTTAGCGGGAAGCCCTACAATGAGCAGTACTTC
NA	TRBJ1-5	TRBD1	TRBV6-5	CASSRTGVSNQPQHF	TGTGCCAGCAGTCGGACAGGGGTGAGCAATCAGCCCCAGCATTTT
few	TRBJ1-2	TRBD1	TRBV5-1	CASSQTLQGDGYTF	TGCGCCAGCAGCCAAACACTGCAGGGGGACGGCTACACCTTC
few	TRBJ1-1	TRBD1	TRBV4-2	CASSADRASVNTEAFF	TGTGCCAGCAGTGCGGACAGGGCGTCGGTGAACACTGAAGCTTTCTTT
NA	TRBJ2-7	NA	TRBV2	CASILDLGEQYF	NA
few	TRBJ2-7	NA	TRBV4-3	CASSQDRAGILNEQYF	TGCGCCAGCAGCCAAGATCGGGCCGGGATTTTGAACGAGCAGTACTTC
NA	TRBJ2-5	NA	TRBV5-1	CASRFEETQYF	TGCGCCAGCAGGTTCGAAGAGACCCAGTACTTC
NA	TRBJ2-3	NA	TRBV2	CASQTRTDTQYF	TGTGCCAGCCAGACTCGCACAGATACGCAGTATTTT
NA	TRBJ2-5	NA	TRBV5-1	CASSPGPLETRYF	TGCGCCAGCAGCCCCGGACCCCTTGAGACCCGGTACTTC
few	TRBJ1-1	TRBD1	TRBV3-1	CASSRTGDRGGTEAFF	TGTGCCAGCAGCCGGACGGGGGACAGGGGGGGGACTGAAGCTTTCTTT
few	TRBJ2-1	NA	TRBV29-1	CSGGGSEQFF	TGCAGCGGCGGGGGCTCTGAGCAGTTCTTC
NA	TRBJ2-3	NA	TRBV20-1	CSARSADDTQYF	TGCAGTGCTAGAAGTGCCGACGATACGCAGTATTTT
NA	TRBJ1-1	NA	TRBV24-1	CATSDPRGRTAFF	TGTGCCACCAGTGACCCCAGGGGTAGAACGGCTTTCTTT
once	TRBJ1-2	NA	TRBV24-1	CATSDRGKTNYGYTF	TGTGCCACCAGTGACCGCGGAAAGACTAACTATGGCTACACCTTC
NA	TRBJ1-2	TRBD1	TRBV5-1	CASSFGDRERSGYTF	TGCGCCAGCAGCTTCGGGGACAGGGAGCGATCTGGCTACACCTTC
NA	TRBJ1-2	NA	TRBV7-9	CAVPWAPSSGYTF	TGTGCCGTCCCCTGGGCCCCTTCTAGTGGCTACACCTTC
NA	TRBJ2-7	NA	TRBV2	CASQIYEQYF	TGTGCCAGCCAAATCTACGAGCAGTACTTC
NA	TRBJ1-1	TRBD1	TRBV7-2	CASSQVSGQEAFF	TGTGCCAGCAGCCAAGTTTCGGGACAGGAAGCTTTCTTT
NA	TRBJ2-3	NA	TRBV9	CASSARPKDTQYF	TGTGCCAGCAGCGCCCGTCCAAAAGATACGCAGTATTTT
NA	TRBJ2-5	TRBD2	TRBV5-1	CASSLALLAGDAETQSF	TGCGCCAGCAGCTTGGCCTTACTAGCGGGAGATGCGGAGACCCAGTCCTTC
NA	TRBJ2-1	NA	TRBV12-3/TRBV12-4	CASSRAGSNEQFF	TGTGCCAGCAGCCGTGCCGGCTCCAATGAGCAGTTCTTC
NA	TRBJ2-5	NA	TRBV7-2	CASSRAHQGFRETQYF	TGTGCCAGCAGCCGAGCACATCAGGGGTTTAGGGAGACCCAGTACTTC
few	TRBJ2-6	TRBD1	TRBV9	CASSPTGTGVTSGANVPTF	TGTGCCAGCAGCCCCACCGGGACAGGGGTTACCTCTGGGGCCAACGTCCCGACTTTC
NA	TRBJ2-1	NA	TRBV6-5	CASSYGSAGEQFF	TGTGCCAGCAGTTATGGTAGCGCAGGTGAGCAGTTCTTC
NA	TRBJ1-6	NA	TRBV7-9	CASSSQFGPSPLHF	TGTGCCAGCAGCTCTCAGTTTGGGCCTTCACCCCTCCACTTT
few	TRBJ2-3	NA	TRBV20-1	CSARQWGNTQYF	TGCAGTGCTAGACAGTGGGGGAATACGCAGTATTTT
few	TRBJ1-2	TRBD1	TRBV4-1	CASSQVRTGAPAPYGYTF	TGCGCCAGCAGCCAAGTGAGGACAGGGGCCCCTGCCCCCTATGGCTACACCTTC